The rows below give T cell receptor beta chains drawn from one sample of a study of T cells in Graves' hyperthyroidism and ophthalmopathy. TCRdb fed the multiplex PCR reads into MiXCR, producing one record per CDR3 protein. The sample shows hundreds of thousands of distinct CDR3 sequences, roughly 17% of them seen only once. Source material: blood. The receptors originated from a woman aged 25 to 39 with Graves' hyperthyroidism. Both conserved end residues are part of each CDR3. A D gene is named only where the DNA matches it firmly. Not all rows give a size; the values are once, few, many and, for expanded clones, a class.

v_gene: TRBV15
d_gene: TRBD2
j_gene: TRBJ2-7
abundance: few
len: 15
CDR3nt: TGTGCCACCAGCAGAGAGACTAGCGGTCCCTACGAGCAGTACTTC
CDR3aa: CATSRETSGPYEQYF

v_gene: TRBV28
d_gene: TRBD1
j_gene: TRBJ1-2
abundance: many
len: 12
CDR3nt: TGTGCCAGCAGTTTACTGGACAGGGGATCCACCTTC
CDR3aa: CASSLLDRGSTF

v_gene: TRBV4-3
d_gene: NA
j_gene: TRBJ1-6
abundance: few
len: 14
CDR3nt: TGCGCCAGCAGCCAAGATAGCGCTGGATCACCCCTCCACTTT
CDR3aa: CASSQDSAGSPLHF

v_gene: TRBV15
d_gene: TRBD2
j_gene: TRBJ2-3
abundance: many
len: 14
CDR3nt: TGTGCCACCGCCACTAGCGGGAGCACAGATACGCAGTATTTT
CDR3aa: CATATSGSTDTQYF

v_gene: TRBV4-2
d_gene: TRBD1
j_gene: TRBJ1-1
abundance: NA
len: 16
CDR3nt: TGTGCCAGCAGCCAAGATCGCCCGGGACAGGGAGCTGAAGCTTTCTTT
CDR3aa: CASSQDRPGQGAEAFF

v_gene: TRBV27
d_gene: NA
j_gene: TRBJ1-4
abundance: few
len: 16
CDR3nt: TGTGCCAGCAGTTTATGGCAGGCTGTAAAGAATGAAAAACTGTTTTTT
CDR3aa: CASSLWQAVKNEKLFF

v_gene: TRBV20-1
d_gene: NA
j_gene: TRBJ1-5
abundance: NA
len: 12
CDR3nt: TGCAGTGCTAGAAAAGGAGGTCAGCCCCAGCATTTT
CDR3aa: CSARKGGQPQHF

v_gene: TRBV7-9
d_gene: NA
j_gene: TRBJ2-7
abundance: NA
len: 15
CDR3nt: TGTGCCAGCAGCAACAACCCTTCGGCATCCCTAGAGCAGTACTTC
CDR3aa: CASSNNPSASLEQYF

v_gene: TRBV7-2
d_gene: TRBD1
j_gene: TRBJ1-5
abundance: many
len: 14
CDR3nt: TGTGCCAGCAACTCGGACAGGCCCAATCAGCCCCAGCATTTT
CDR3aa: CASNSDRPNQPQHF

v_gene: TRBV19
d_gene: NA
j_gene: TRBJ2-2
abundance: NA
len: 17
CDR3nt: TGTGCCAGTAGTTCCAGGGCCTCCCCTGTCTTAGCCGGGGAGCTGTTTTTT
CDR3aa: CASSSRASPVLAGELFF

v_gene: TRBV28
d_gene: NA
j_gene: TRBJ1-3
abundance: NA
len: 15
CDR3nt: TGTGCCAGCAGTTTTGCAGACCACTCTGGAAACACCATATATTTT
CDR3aa: CASSFADHSGNTIYF

v_gene: TRBV7-9
d_gene: TRBD2
j_gene: TRBJ2-7
abundance: many
len: 16
CDR3nt: TGTGCCAGCAGCTTGACGGGAGGGAGTTCGGGTATCGAGCAGTACTTC
CDR3aa: CASSLTGGSSGIEQYF

v_gene: TRBV7-3
d_gene: TRBD2
j_gene: TRBJ2-2
abundance: NA
len: 17
CDR3nt: TGTGCCAGCAGCCCTAGTCCTAGCGGGAGTTTCACCGGGGAGCTGTTTTTT
CDR3aa: CASSPSPSGSFTGELFF

v_gene: TRBV2
d_gene: NA
j_gene: TRBJ1-6
abundance: few
len: 14
CDR3nt: TGTGCCAGCAAGCAACAGGGAGGTCGGTCACCCCTCCACTTT
CDR3aa: CASKQQGGRSPLHF

v_gene: TRBV27
d_gene: NA
j_gene: TRBJ2-1
abundance: few
len: 11
CDR3nt: TGTGCCAGCAGCCTTGGGAGCCAGTGGTTCTTC
CDR3aa: CASSLGSQWFF

v_gene: TRBV4-3
d_gene: NA
j_gene: TRBJ1-4
abundance: few
len: 16
CDR3nt: TGCGCCAGCAGCCAAGAGGGAGGGAAAAGGAATGAAAAACTGTTTTTT
CDR3aa: CASSQEGGKRNEKLFF